This TCR beta chain is from a study of T cell clonotyping in hematopoietic cell transplantation (dated by TCRdb to the early 2020s). Regarding the study in general: The study collected roughly 150 blood samples from 30 to 45 consecutive transplant recipients and their related donors. Patients were recruited between 2015 and 2017 and followed until late 2020 or death.

Remarks on this clone: Its cognate antigen has yet to be identified. No base-level quality is on record; no much larger clone is a single base apart.

What the authors observed across the whole study: Donor and pretransplant recipient Inverse Simpson Index values predicted broader posttransplant TCR repertoire diversity. Only a small fraction of recipient repertoires overlapped donor repertoires, with over 95% appearing de novo at the given depth. After transplant, TCR diversity in recipients dropped, and pathologically expanded clonotypes climbed progressively between day 30 and day 180. The sample size was limited, and because cells were not sorted, the contributions of CD4 and CD8 repertoires could not be separated.

The sample's time point label, in plain terms: 30 days after allo-HCT. Blood samples were obtained from recipients approximately 28 days before transplant and at days 30, 100 and 180 after transplant. Nuclei Lysis Solution was used to extract genomic DNA from fresh or cryopreserved unfractionated peripheral blood mononuclear cells. Inclusive of the bounding cysteine and phenylalanine, the CDR3 is 15 residues long. The kept DNA is CDR3 alone, 45 bases in frame from the first base. Reading the germline V gene gives CDR1 MNHEY and CDR2 SVGAGI. For this chain, trimming is 6 bases at the V end and 2 bases at the J end, and the number of junction bases without a gene match is 6. The immunoSEQ assay, a bias-controlled multiplex PCR using V- and J-specific primers, was used to amplify TCR beta CDR3 regions from genomic DNA. In a second PCR step, a proprietary barcode and Illumina adapter sequences were attached to the CDR3 amplicons. CDR3 libraries were sequenced on an Illumina MiSeq instrument. The paper's processing steps were these. immunoSEQ Analyzer 3.0 was used for export and quality control, with R Bioconductor and Immunarch used for downstream analyses. Only productive rearrangements in the normalized downsampled data set were used to calculate repertoire metrics. Pathologically expanded clonotypes were defined as those larger than 5 templates in the normalized cohort. Repertoire diversity was measured with the Inverse Simpson Index. To capture all clonotypes, the CMV-specificity analyses were run on the non-normalized data set. Entries here come from immuneACCESS through TCRdb and include only in-frame sequences with V and J called. Some clones fail to appear in such tables; in the studies checked, an unresolved V gene covers under half of the shortfall, and the cause of the remainder is unknown. The V and J calls and clone size come from that table; D and trimming were worked out from the DNA. The sample contains approximately 6,900 clones, about 89% of them found a single time. The ten largest account for 4% to 5.5% of the sample.

This sequence uses TRBV6-5 and TRBJ1-3; 8 nucleotides in the junction match TRBD1. The TCR originated in a female patient aged 50-59 years who had an allogeneic stem cell transplant from an unrelated donor, so the T cells may come from the graft donor. Some clones in this sample may be carry-over from other donors' samples. The source material was PBMCs, sampled 30 days after allogeneic stem cell transplant. The DNA sequence is given as TGTGCCAGCAGGGCCGACAGGGGCCCTGGAAACACCATATATTTT. The translation is CASRADRGPGNTIYF.